These 32 T cell receptor beta chains share one sample of origin, sequenced in a study of CD8 T cells in Susac syndrome. RNA in amounts of roughly 0.5 to 1 ug was reverse transcribed with random hexamers. Via MiXCR, TCRdb re-called the immunoSEQ multiplex PCR reads, giving one row per CDR3 protein. Here the sample spans around 200,000 distinct CDR3 sequences, just under 95% being singletons. Sample: CD4+ T cells from PBMCs. The receptors derive from a human donor with Susac syndrome.

The rearrangement links TRBV4-3 to TRBJ1-3, with 9 positions matching TRBD1. Germline-derived CDR1 and CDR2 are LGHNA and YSLEER. CDR3 length equals 17 residues. The ends lost 3 bases at V and 0 bases at J; junction bases unmatched: 6. CDR3 bases: TGCGCCAGCAGCCATGCCGGGACAGGGAACTCTGGAAACACCATATATTTT. It encodes CASSHAGTGNSGNTIYF.

The chain joins TRBV20-1 to TRBJ1-2, with 9 bases fitting TRBD1. V dropped 6 bases and J dropped 8; count of bases not matched to a gene: 10. The germline V gene encodes CDR1 DFQATT and CDR2 SNEGSKA (reference sequence). The CDR3 totals 13 residues. In DNA, the CDR3 is TGCAGTGCCGTGACCGGGACAGGGAAAGGCTACACCTTC. Translation: CSAVTGTGKGYTF.

This clonotype was detected only a few times. The gene calls are TRBV20-1 and TRBJ2-1; 11 bases line up with TRBD2. The germline V gene has CDR1 DFQATT and CDR2 SNEGSKA (reference sequence). The CDR3 length is 14 residues. V gave up 1 base and J gave up 6 bases; unmatched junction bases: 2. The CDR3 DNA is TGCAGTGCTAGAGCCGGGACTAGCGGCAATGAGCAGTTCTTC. This encodes CSARAGTSGNEQFF.

This chain uses TRBV12-3 or TRBV12-4 with TRBJ2-1; no reliable D call. The CDR3 is made up of 13 amino acids. Deletions cut 8 bases from V and 8 bases from J, with 16 bases between. CDR3 residues: CASGDNKAYEQFF. In DNA form, the CDR3 reads TGTGCCAGCGGGGATAATAAGGCGTATGAGCAGTTCTTC.

The chain joins TRBV6-5 to TRBJ2-1; TRBD2 matches at 7 bases. The J segment lost 7 bases and the V segment lost 2 bases, leaving 11 bases of the junction unmatched. CDR3 length: 16 amino acids. CDR1 and CDR2 (germline): MNHEY, SVGAGI. The chain's CDR3 is CASSYRALGGGNEQFF. CDR3 nucleotide sequence: TGTGCCAGCAGTTACAGGGCATTGGGGGGAGGGAATGAGCAGTTCTTC.

The genes are TRBV7-9 and TRBJ2-5; D is undetermined. Trimming pared 4 bases from V and 1 base from J, leaving 10 bases between. This CDR3 is built from 14 residues. Looked up from germline, CDR1 is SEHNR and CDR2 is FQNEAQ (reference sequence). In DNA form, the CDR3 reads TGTGCCAGCAGCTGGACCGCTTCCCAAGAGACCCAGTACTTC. Encoded protein: CASSWTASQETQYF.

This rearrangement joins TRBV7-9 to TRBJ1-1, with D perhaps TRBD1 (5 bases). V gave up 0 bases and J gave up 8 bases, with 13 bases separating them. This CDR3 is built from 14 residues. Germline V gene sequence: CDR1 SEHNR, CDR2 FQNEAQ (reference sequence). CDR3 DNA sequence: TGTGCCAGCAGCTTAGCGGGGGACGTCCCAGAAGCTTTCTTT. Translating it yields CASSLAGDVPEAFF.

The CDR3 DNA sequence: TGTGCCAGTAGTCCGACAGTGGCCGGGGAGCTGTTTTTT. Protein product: CASSPTVAGELFF. The chain combines TRBV19 with TRBJ2-2, with D perhaps matching TRBD1 (5 bases). Trimming left V 5 bases short and J 6 bases short, with 10 bases between. The CDR3 runs 13 residues. Germline V CDR1 and CDR2: LNHDA, SQIVND (reference sequence). The full variable domain, in which reference TRBV19 and TRBJ2-2 provide the parts outside the CDR3, is DGGITQSPKYLFRKEGQNVTLSCEQNLNHDAMYWYRQDPGQGLRLIYYSQIVNDFQKGDIAEGYSVSREKKESFPLTVTSAQKNPTAFYLCASSPTVAGELFFGEGSRLTVL.

The CDR3 here is CATSRDLDRGQGATEAFF. The CDR3, as DNA: TGTGCCACCAGCAGAGATCTGGACAGGGGACAGGGGGCGACCGAAGCTTTCTTT. V is TRBV15 and J is TRBJ1-1; 12 bases agree with TRBD1. V shed 0 bases, J shed 8 bases, and the junction held 13 bases outside the gene matches. Germline CDR1 reads LNHNV; CDR2 reads YYDKDF (reference sequence). The CDR3 is 18 amino acids.

V is TRBV15 and J is TRBJ2-3; 9 bases match TRBD2. The CDR3 contains 15 residues. V was clipped by 0 bases and J by 5 bases; unmatched bases: 3. Germline-derived CDR1 and CDR2 are LNHNV and YYDKDF (reference sequence). CDR3 protein: CATSREAGGQDTQYF. CDR3 DNA: TGTGCCACCAGCAGAGAGGCGGGAGGGCAAGATACGCAGTATTTT.

The J gene is TRBJ2-1, the V gene TRBV12-5; D is possibly TRBD2 (5 bases). Per germline, CDR1 LGHNT and CDR2 FRNRAP. V gave up 6 bases and J gave up 0 bases, with 15 bases separating them. The CDR3 consists of 16 residues. The CDR3 nucleotides read TGTGCTAGTGGCCGTCCGGAGGCGAGCTCCTACAATGAGCAGTTCTTC. Translation gives CASGRPEASSYNEQFF.

The chain carries TRBV7-6 and TRBJ2-2; the D is unclear. CDR3 size: 12 residues. Deletions cut 2 bases from V and 10 bases from J, with 8 bases between. Germline V gene lookup returns CDR1 SGHVS and CDR2 FNYEAQ. The CDR3 nucleotides are TGTGCCAGCAGCTTATTGTCTCAGGAGCTGTTTTTT. Translating it yields CASSLLSQELFF.

The chain has TRBV25-1 and TRBJ2-3; D gene ambiguous. Germline assignment: CDR1 MGHDK and CDR2 SYGVNS. V was trimmed by 5 bases and J by 0 bases, leaving 15 bases between them. The CDR3 runs to 16 residues. The CDR3 nucleotides are TGTGCCAGCAGTCCATACTCTCGTCCTAGCACAGATACGCAGTATTTT. Translated: CASSPYSRPSTDTQYF.

The chain uses TRBV7-2 and TRBJ2-1; TRBD2 matches 7 bases. CDR1 and CDR2 from the germline V gene are SGHTA and FQGNSA. The junction had 11 bases not matched to a gene; V was cut back by 5 bases and J by 7 bases. The CDR3 has 15 residues. The CDR3 is CASSQGLLLRNEQFF. DNA of the CDR3: TGTGCCAGCAGCCAGGGACTACTCTTACGGAATGAGCAGTTCTTC.

This chain links TRBV4-1 with TRBJ1-4, with 7 bases that match TRBD1. This CDR3 has 16 residues. The germline gives CDR1 MGHRA, CDR2 YSYEKL. The V gene end was trimmed by 2 bases and the J gene end by 0 bases; junction bases not matched to a gene: 3. The DNA of the CDR3 is TGCGCCAGCAGCCAACACAGGGGCCCAACTAATGAAAAACTGTTTTTT. Amino acid sequence: CASSQHRGPTNEKLFF.

The rearrangement uses TRBV7-2 and TRBJ2-1, with 8 nucleotides matching TRBD2. This CDR3 is 17 amino acids long. The V gene end was trimmed by 1 base and the J gene end by 6 bases; junction bases not matched to a gene: 11. The germline CDR1 and CDR2 sequences are SGHTA and FQGNSA. CDR3 protein: CASSLGLLGRALNEQFF. The CDR3 DNA sequence: TGTGCCAGCAGCTTAGGGCTCCTCGGGAGGGCCCTCAATGAGCAGTTCTTC. The variable domain in full, with the rest retrieved from reference TRBV7-2 and TRBJ2-1, is GAGVSQSPSNKVTEKGKDVELRCDPISGHTALYWYRQSLGQGLEFLIYFQGNSAPDKSGLPSDRFSAERTGGSVSTLTIQRTQQEDSAVYLCASSLGLLGRALNEQFFGPGTRLTVL.

V is TRBV7-9 and J is TRBJ1-5; 8 bases fit TRBD1. J gave up 4 bases and V 4 bases, and 6 bases lay outside the gene matches. The CDR3 covers 15 residues. The germline V gene encodes CDR1 SEHNR and CDR2 FQNEAQ (reference sequence). DNA for the CDR3: TGTGCCAGCAGCTCAGGACAGGGTTGGAATCAGCCCCAGCATTTT. Protein product: CASSSGQGWNQPQHF.

This clonotype came up once. The V and J genes are TRBV5-6 and TRBJ1-3, with D possibly matching TRBD1 (5 bases). CDR3 size: 14 residues. CDR1 is SGHDT, CDR2 YYEEEE, per germline. V gave up 5 bases and J gave up 0 bases, with 9 bases separating them. CDR3 bases: TGTGCCAGCAGGAGGGGATTCTCTGGAAACACCATATATTTT. Translating gives CASRRGFSGNTIYF.

This clonotype has a single count. The chain has TRBV12-3 or TRBV12-4 and TRBJ1-1; 8 positions agree with TRBD1. After removal of 3 bases from V and 7 bases from J, the junction contained 1 base not matched to a gene. The CDR3 length is 12 residues. CDR3 residues: CASSLDRDEAFF. CDR3 bases: TGTGCCAGCAGTTTGGACAGGGATGAAGCTTTCTTT.

V is TRBV20-1 and J is TRBJ2-5, with a possible D match to TRBD2 (5 bases). The CDR3 totals 14 residues. Germline CDR1 is DFQATT and CDR2 is SNEGSKA (reference sequence). V lost 3 bases and J 5 bases, leaving 16 bases between the germline ends. This CDR3 reads CSAREIGEGETQYF. Here the CDR3 DNA reads TGCAGTGCTAGGGAAATCGGGGAAGGGGAGACCCAGTACTTC.

The V and J genes are TRBV13 and TRBJ2-3; TRBD2 might be the D (6 bases). The ends were cut back, 5 bases at V and 2 bases at J, with 17 bases in the middle. The CDR3 has 16 residues. Per germline, CDR1 PRHDT and CDR2 FYEKMQ (reference sequence). Here the CDR3 reads CASSNLGLRFTDTQYF. For the CDR3, the DNA is TGTGCCAGCAGCAACTTGGGACTTCGATTCACAGATACGCAGTATTTT.

This clonotype has just a few counts. This chain connects TRBV5-1 to TRBJ2-4; D may be TRBD1 (8 bases). Per the germline V gene, CDR1 is SGHRS and CDR2 is YFSETQ. V lost 4 bases to trimming and J lost 5 bases, with 16 bases between them. This CDR3 comprises 15 residues. The CDR3 nucleotides read TGCGCCAGCAGCCCTGACAGGGGAGGGGAAAACATTCAGTACTTC. It is translated as CASSPDRGGENIQYF.

The rearrangement uses TRBV9 and TRBJ2-3; weak D call: TRBD1 (5 bases). The CDR3 spans 13 residues. The V and J ends lost 7 bases and 1 base respectively, with 10 bases between them. The germline gives CDR1 SGDLS, CDR2 YYNGEE. This CDR3 reads CASGAWGTDTQYF. CDR3 DNA sequence: TGTGCCAGCGGGGCGTGGGGCACAGATACGCAGTATTTT.

The chain uses TRBV7-2 and TRBJ2-3, with 9 nucleotides matching TRBD1. The CDR3 has 14 residues. CDR1 and CDR2 (germline): SGHTA, FQGNSA. J lost 4 bases, V lost 5 bases, and 4 bases had no gene match. CDR3 nucleotide sequence: TGTGCCAGCAGCCCGGACAGGGGTGCAGATACGCAGTATTTT. This gives the protein CASSPDRGADTQYF.

This clonotype was counted once. The chain recombines TRBV29-1 with TRBJ1-3; D gene ambiguous. V gave up 7 bases and J gave up 4 bases, with 20 bases separating them. The length of the CDR3 is 15 residues. Per the germline V gene, CDR1 is SQVTM and CDR2 is ANQGSEA. CDR3 sequence: CSALEGTPGGNTIYF. The CDR3 DNA reads TGCAGCGCCTTGGAAGGTACCCCGGGAGGAAACACCATATATTTT.

This clonotype was seen only once. This chain uses TRBV7-2 with TRBJ2-7, with 12 positions matching TRBD2. CDR1 is SGHTA, CDR2 FQGNSA, per germline. The junction had 12 bases not matched to a gene; V was cut back by 5 bases and J by 4 bases. This CDR3 spans 17 amino acids. CDR3 nucleotides: TGTGCCAGCAGCCATGCTAGCGGGGGGGCTGCTGCGTACGAGCAGTACTTC. It yields the protein CASSHASGGAAAYEQYF.

The chain combines TRBV4-2 with TRBJ2-1; maybe TRBD2 (6 bases). V was pared by 3 bases and J by 4 bases, with 16 bases between. Germline V CDR1 and CDR2: LGHNA, YNFKEQ. The CDR3 sequence is 16 residues long. As DNA, the CDR3 is TGTGCCAGCAGCCAGGAGCTAGCGAATAGTTACAATGAGCAGTTCTTC. It is translated as CASSQELANSYNEQFF.

The chain is built from TRBV19 and TRBJ2-1; TRBD2 agrees at 7 bases. The germline gives CDR1 LNHDA, CDR2 SQIVND (reference sequence). J was trimmed by 8 bases and V by 3 bases; bases with no gene match: 10. The CDR3 extends over 15 amino acids. The DNA of the CDR3 is TGTGCCAGTAGTATGACTAGCCCCAGTCTTGATGAGCAGTTCTTC. This translates into CASSMTSPSLDEQFF.

The chain joins TRBV30 to TRBJ1-4; 7 bases align to TRBD1. Germline V gives CDR1 GTSNPN, CDR2 SVGIG (reference sequence). CDR3 length equals 16 residues. The J segment lost 0 bases and the V segment lost 5 bases, leaving 9 bases of the junction unmatched. CDR3 residues: CAWGTGALATNEKLFF. Written as DNA, the CDR3 is TGTGCCTGGGGAACAGGGGCGCTCGCAACTAATGAAAAACTGTTTTTT. The variable domain in full, with the rest retrieved from reference TRBV30 and TRBJ1-4, is SQTIHQWPATLVQPVGSPLSLECTVEGTSNPNLYWYRQAAGRGLQLLFYSVGIGQISSEVPQNLSASRPQDRQFILSSKKLLLSDSGFYLCAWGTGALATNEKLFFGSGTQLSVL.

The V gene is TRBV7-2, the J gene TRBJ1-2; TRBD1 aligns across 9 bases. The V gene's germline CDR1 is SGHTA and CDR2 FQGNSA. This CDR3 spans 15 amino acids. Unmatched junction bases numbered 7, after V lost 1 base and J lost 7 bases. The CDR3: CASSLVDRGLGGYTF. The CDR3, as DNA: TGTGCCAGCAGCTTAGTGGACAGGGGTCTTGGTGGCTACACCTTC.

The gene calls are TRBV18 and TRBJ2-2, with no clear D. Germline assignment: CDR1 KGHSH and CDR2 LQKENI. V lost 3 bases, J lost 1 base, and 6 bases lay in between. The CDR3 contains 14 residues. The CDR3 here is CASSPIGNTGELFF. The DNA of the CDR3 is TGTGCCAGCTCACCTATCGGGAACACCGGGGAGCTGTTTTTT. Based on the CDR3 plus reference TRBV18 and TRBJ2-2, the full variable domain is NAGVMQNPRHLVRRRGQEARLRCSPMKGHSHVYWYRQLPEEGLKFMVYLQKENIIDESGMPKERFSAEFPKEGPSILRIQQVVRGDSAAYFCASSPIGNTGELFFGEGSRLTVL.

The V and J genes are TRBV12-3 or TRBV12-4 and TRBJ2-5, with D possibly called TRBD1 or TRBD2 (5 bases each). The V gene lost 1 base and the J gene lost 5 bases, with 14 bases spanning the gap. CDR3 length equals 15 residues. This CDR3 reads CASSLGGTIGETQYF. CDR3 coding DNA: TGTGCCAGCAGTTTAGGGGGGACCATTGGGGAGACCCAGTACTTC.